The 7 T cell receptor beta chains presented below share a single source sample, sequenced in a study of CD8 T cells in Susac syndrome. The RNA input was about 0.45 to 1 ug, and it was reverse transcribed with random hexamers. TCRdb re-called the immunoSEQ multiplex PCR reads through MiXCR, storing one row per CDR3 protein. Of 230,000 or so distinct CDR3 sequences listed, nearly 97% are singletons. Sequencing input: CD4+ T cells from PBMCs. The source is a human donor with multiple sclerosis.

This chain connects TRBV5-6 to TRBJ2-1, with TRBD2 as a possible D gene (7 bases). CDR1 and CDR2 from the germline V gene are SGHDT and YYEEEE. This CDR3 has 15 residues. V gave up 4 bases and J gave up 5 bases, with 16 bases separating them. CDR3 nucleotide sequence: TGTGCCAGCAGCCCAAGAACGGGGGGCAACAATGAGCAGTTCTTC. Amino acids: CASSPRTGGNNEQFF.

This chain connects TRBV28 to TRBJ1-5; TRBD1 might be the D (6 bases). V dropped 2 bases and J dropped 7 bases, with 12 bases sitting between them. The CDR3 spans 14 residues. The germline V gene has CDR1 MDHEN and CDR2 SYDVKM. CDR3 in amino acids: CASSLLGARQPQHF. As DNA, the CDR3 is TGTGCCAGCAGTTTACTGGGGGCGCGGCAGCCCCAGCATTTT. The full variable domain, completed using reference TRBV28 and TRBJ1-5, is DVKVTQSSRYLVKRTGEKVFLECVQDMDHENMFWYRQDPGLGLRLIYFSYDVKMKEKGDIPEGYSVSREKKERFSLILESASTNQTSMYLCASSLLGARQPQHFGDGTRLSIL.

The chain combines TRBV20-1 with TRBJ2-3, with TRBD2 as a possible D gene (5 bases). V lost 4 bases and J lost 4, with 21 bases in between. The CDR3 has 16 amino acids. The germline CDR1 and CDR2 sequences are DFQATT and SNEGSKA (reference sequence). In DNA form, the CDR3 reads TGCAGTGCTAAGGGCCTACGGACTGCCACTTCAGATACGCAGTATTTT. Its protein is CSAKGLRTATSDTQYF.

V usage is TRBV20-1 and J usage is TRBJ2-1; 11 bases are shared with TRBD2. The CDR3 contains 13 residues. The V and J ends lost 2 bases and 8 bases, in that order; junction bases with no gene match: 2. Germline CDR1 and CDR2: DFQATT and SNEGSKA (reference sequence). The CDR3 loop reads CSARLTSGDEQFF. DNA for the CDR3: TGCAGTGCTAGACTGACTAGCGGGGATGAGCAGTTCTTC.

The CDR3 loop reads CASSPGRAFYEQYF. The CDR3 DNA sequence: TGTGCCAGCAGCCCTGGAAGGGCGTTCTACGAGCAGTACTTC. The rearrangement joins TRBV11-2 to TRBJ2-7; no clear D. Deletions cut 5 bases from V and 3 bases from J, with 14 bases between. In germline, CDR1 is SGHAT, CDR2 FQNNGV. CDR3 size: 14 residues. The whole variable domain, filled in from reference TRBV11-2 and TRBJ2-7, reads EAGVAQSPRYKIIEKRQSVAFWCNPISGHATLYWYQQILGQGPKLLIQFQNNGVVDDSQLPKDRFSAERLKGVDSTLKIQPAKLEDSAVYLCASSPGRAFYEQYFGPGTRLTVT.

This clonotype occurred a few times. This chain uses TRBV12-3 or TRBV12-4 with TRBJ2-1; 7 nucleotides line up with TRBD2. The CDR3 totals 10 residues. The trim removed 8 bases at V and 10 bases at J, leaving 2 bases unmatched. CDR3 DNA: TGTGCCAGCGGGAGGGGAGAGCAGTTCTTC. This translates into CASGRGEQFF.

The chain recombines TRBV20-1 with TRBJ2-7; possible D gene TRBD1, 6 bases. The V gene's germline CDR1 is DFQATT and CDR2 SNEGSKA (reference sequence). The germline V and J ends were trimmed by 6 bases and 0 bases, with 15 bases remaining between them. This CDR3 comprises 14 residues. DNA for the CDR3: TGCAGTGCAACGGCAGGGGACCCCTCCTACGAGCAGTACTTC. Encoded protein: CSATAGDPSYEQYF.